This TCR beta chain was obtained from a study of T-cell reconstitution after alpha-beta-depleted transplantation in children. Points from the study as a whole: Expanded graft clones, several hundred of them, were reportedly the source of alpha-beta T cells about two months after transplant. Most T-cell counts and diversity one year after the transplant came from T cells that were newly produced. Surviving recipient T cells and thymic progenitors accounted for the high day-60 TCRbeta diversity observed in some patients.

CDR1 and CDR2 from the germline V gene are LGHDT and YNNKEL (reference sequence). This CDR3 contains 14 residues. V gave up 2 bases and J gave up 7 bases, with 9 bases separating them. Unique molecular identifiers were incorporated when the TCRbeta library was constructed. One entry per CDR3 protein results from TCRdb running MiXCR on the PCR reads. The sample yields 700,000 to 850,000 distinct CDR3 sequences, about 16% seen once. This clonotype was observed a handful of times. Its antigen is unidentified. The sequencing used PBMCs, mostly from graft donor cells, collected 360 days after TCRalphabeta/CD19-depleted stem cell transplant. The receptor was isolated from a male patient aged 5 to 17 who had a stem cell transplant for acute lymphoblastic leukemia, so the T cells may come from the graft donor. The V gene is TRBV3-1, the J gene TRBJ1-6, with D hard to call. DNA of the CDR3: TGTGCCAGCAGCCAAATTCTCAGGAATTCACCCCTCCACTTT. Encoded protein: CASSQILRNSPLHF.